Below, one TCR beta chain is given with its context. The antigen remains unidentified. Germline is not matched at one junction end, which may reflect a read error. Before being chosen for sequencing, patients had shown CD8+CD57+ cell expansion by flow cytometry. With no exception, the patients had severe acquired aplastic anemia. Patients were treatment-naive when blood was sampled. The sample is drawn from a study of CD8+CD57+ T cells in acquired aplastic anemia. Study at large: Sorted CD4+ and CD8+ cells gave an average of around 3.3 ug of DNA.

CDR3 and TCR beta VDJ profiling relied on a genomic DNA template. TCRdb processed the reads anew with MiXCR; each CDR3 protein has one entry. This table holds approximately 220,000 distinct CDR3 sequences, around 45% found once. Findings of the study overall: Comparison of patients with controls identified about 27 shared CD8+ CDR3 sequences.

Germline V gene lookup returns CDR1 MGHRA and CDR2 YSYEKL. This CDR3 is 17 amino acids long. This TCR was sampled from a human donor with aplastic anemia. The sample taken for sequencing was sorted CD4+, CD8+, or CD8+CD57+ T cells (not recorded which) from PBMCs. V gene TRBV4-1 combines with J gene TRBJ2-1; 9 bases agree with TRBD2. CDR3 sequence: CASSPSRGGVSPDEQFF. Written as DNA, the CDR3 is TGTGCCAGCAGCCCGTCTCGCGGGGGGGTCTCACCCGATGAGCAGTTCTTC.